One and the same sample provided the 24 T cell receptor beta chains below, sequenced in a study of T-cell memory formation after mild COVID-19 (dated by TCRdb to 2020 to 2022). Library method: 5' RACE. The run used an Illumina NovaSeq 6000. The public sequencing data were trimmed at Q25 with fastp and processed into clonotypes with MiXCR by TCRdb, which kept only in-frame beta chains. Rows merge per CDR3 protein into single entries with the most common DNA and genes. Across this sample there are 250,000 to 350,000 distinct CDR3 sequences, with roughly 21% seen only once. The biggest ten clones account for roughly 20% of the sample. Sequencing input: PBMCs or a T cell subset sorted from them (not recorded which). Every receptor here comes from a man aged 18 to 35 who had mild COVID-19 (a few samples of this study predate the infection). The sample titles of this study are shuffled in the database, so cell type and time point are left out; the donor was told from shared clones.

The sample holds a few counts of this clonotype. This chain joins TRBV7-3 and TRBJ1-1; possibly TRBD1 for D (5 bases). The CDR3 covers 18 residues. V dropped 1 base and J dropped 1 base, with 19 bases sitting between them. Germline V gives CDR1 SGHTA, CDR2 FQGTGA. The CDR3 DNA is TGTGCCAGCAGCTTAAAGGGGAGGAGTGTCAGACAGAACACTGAAGCTTTCTTT. It is translated as CASSLKGRSVRQNTEAFF.

J is TRBJ2-2 and V is TRBV16, with D unclear. Germline V CDR1 and CDR2: KGHSY, FQNENV. The CDR3 is 12 residues long. V was clipped by 0 bases and J by 10 bases, with 6 bases between them. The DNA of the CDR3 is TGTGCCAGCAGCCAATCTGGGCAGGAGCTGTTTTTT. It encodes CASSQSGQELFF.

This clonotype has a handful of counts. The chain carries TRBV7-2 and TRBJ2-5, with no clear D. The CDR3 covers 8 residues. Looked up from germline, CDR1 is SGHTA and CDR2 is FQGNSA. Trimming took off 8 bases at V and 14 bases at J, with 9 bases between the two ends. The DNA for the CDR3 is TGTGCCAGCCCCTTACCCTACTTC. It codes for CASPLPYF. Complete variable domain (other parts from reference TRBV7-2 and TRBJ2-5): GAGVSQSPSNKVTEKGKDVELRCDPISGHTALYWYRQSLGQGLEFLIYFQGNSAPDKSGLPSDRFSAERTGGSVSTLTIQRTQQEDSAVYLCASPLPYFGPGTRLLVL.

The chain links TRBV4-3 to TRBJ2-1, with D perhaps matching TRBD1 (6 bases). The CDR3 has 17 amino acids. V lost 4 bases, J lost 4 bases, and 20 bases lay in between. Germline values: CDR1 LGHNA, CDR2 YSLEER. For the CDR3, the DNA is TGCGCCAGCAGCCCCCAGGGGTCGGGACATAAATACAATGAGCAGTTCTTC. Amino acid sequence: CASSPQGSGHKYNEQFF.

This chain uses TRBV7-2 with TRBJ1-2, with no clear D. V dropped 4 bases and J dropped 4 bases, with 13 bases sitting between them. Germline CDR1 reads SGHTA; CDR2 reads FQGNSA. The CDR3 consists of 14 residues. The CDR3 DNA follows: TGTGCCAGCAGCTACGGGAATAGTCGCTATGGCTACACCTTC. It is translated as CASSYGNSRYGYTF.

This clonotype was recorded many times. This chain uses TRBV2 with TRBJ1-1; D is undetermined. Trimming removed 8 bases from V and 1 base from J, with 11 bases in between. From germline, CDR1 is SNHLY and CDR2 FYNNEI. The CDR3 is 13 residues long. The CDR3 DNA reads TGTGCCAGCGAGGGTATCCCGAACACTGAAGCTTTCTTT. This sequence encodes CASEGIPNTEAFF. Full variable domain (outside the CDR3, taken from reference TRBV2 and TRBJ1-1): EPEVTQTPSHQVTQMGQEVILRCVPISNHLYFYWYRQILGQKVEFLVSFYNNEISEKSEIFDDQFSVERPDGSNFTLKIRSTKLEDSAMYFCASEGIPNTEAFFGQGTRLTVV.

This chain uses TRBV18 with TRBJ1-1, with 8 bases matching TRBD1. This CDR3 has 18 residues. The trim removed 3 bases at V and 0 bases at J, leaving 12 bases unmatched. In germline, CDR1 is KGHSH, CDR2 LQKENI. Here the CDR3 reads CASSPLSGQGLMNTEAFF. CDR3 sequence (DNA): TGTGCCAGCTCACCCCTAAGCGGACAGGGTCTAATGAACACTGAAGCTTTCTTT.

The rearrangement joins TRBV18 to TRBJ1-6; a possible D gene is TRBD1 (6 bases). The CDR3 totals 17 residues. Per germline, CDR1 KGHSH and CDR2 LQKENI. The V and J ends lost 0 bases and 7 bases respectively, with 16 bases between them. The CDR3 DNA sequence: TGTGCCAGCTCACCACCGGGGCCCCAAGGGGGGAATTCACCCCTCCACTTT. It translates to CASSPPGPQGGNSPLHF.

The table lists this clonotype with a few counts. The chain carries TRBV5-1 and TRBJ2-5; D assignment may be TRBD1 or TRBD2 (5 bases each). The V and J ends lost 2 bases and 5 bases respectively, with 10 bases between them. Looked up from germline, CDR1 is SGHRS and CDR2 is YFSETQ. The CDR3 contains 13 residues. This CDR3 reads CASSLGEIETQYF. For the CDR3, the DNA is TGCGCCAGCAGCTTAGGGGAGATCGAGACCCAGTACTTC.

This chain links TRBV9 with TRBJ1-2; 8 nucleotides align to TRBD1. The V gene end was trimmed by 2 bases and the J gene end by 3 bases; junction bases not matched to a gene: 6. The length of the CDR3 is 15 residues. CDR1 and CDR2 (germline): SGDLS, YYNGEE. DNA of the CDR3: TGTGCCAGCAGCGTGGCGGCGGGACAGGACTATGGCTACACCTTC. It translates to CASSVAAGQDYGYTF.

The chain employs TRBV4-1 and TRBJ2-3; 7 nucleotides agree with TRBD2. In germline, CDR1 is MGHRA, CDR2 YSYEKL. The CDR3 contains 17 residues. V dropped 0 bases and J dropped 0; count of bases not matched to a gene: 6. The CDR3 spells CASSQEHLAASTDTQYF. The CDR3 DNA is TGCGCCAGCAGCCAAGAGCACCTAGCGGCTAGCACAGATACGCAGTATTTT.

The chain uses TRBV11-2 and TRBJ2-6; D perhaps matches TRBD1 (6 bases). Trimming took off 5 bases at V and 2 bases at J, with 19 bases between the two ends. The V gene's germline CDR1 is SGHAT and CDR2 FQNNGV. The CDR3 covers 18 residues. CDR3 region: CASSRWDINRAGANVLTF. As DNA, the CDR3 is TGTGCCAGCAGCCGATGGGATATAAACAGGGCTGGGGCCAACGTCCTGACTTTC. Combining the CDR3 with reference TRBV11-2 and TRBJ2-6 gives the whole variable domain EAGVAQSPRYKIIEKRQSVAFWCNPISGHATLYWYQQILGQGPKLLIQFQNNGVVDDSQLPKDRFSAERLKGVDSTLKIQPAKLEDSAVYLCASSRWDINRAGANVLTFGAGSRLTVL.

This clonotype came up once. This chain's CDR3 is CASSTYTGNTEAFF. Written as DNA, the CDR3 is TGTGCCAGCAGCACCTATACAGGGAACACTGAAGCTTTCTTT. The chain recombines TRBV7-2 with TRBJ1-1, with D perhaps TRBD1 (5 bases). Germline assignment: CDR1 SGHTA and CDR2 FQGNSA. The CDR3 runs 14 residues. Trimming removed 5 bases at V and 1 base at J, with 11 bases between.

The sample holds many counts of this clonotype. The V call is TRBV7-2, the J call TRBJ2-7; TRBD2 matches 9 bases. CDR3 length equals 13 residues. Per germline, CDR1 SGHTA and CDR2 FQGNSA. Trimming cost V 4 bases and J 2 bases; bases outside gene matches: 0. CDR3 loop: CASSWTSAYEQYV. The CDR3 nucleotides are TGTGCCAGCAGCTGGACTAGCGCCTACGAGCAGTACGTC.

The V and J genes are TRBV14 and TRBJ2-1; D is uncertain. CDR1 is SGHDN, CDR2 FVKESK, per germline. This CDR3 is 14 amino acids long. Trimming cost V 4 bases and J 0 bases, with 7 bases left between them. In DNA, the CDR3 is TGTGCCAGCAGCCCCTCCAGCTCCTACAATGAGCAGTTCTTC. This gives the protein CASSPSSSYNEQFF.

V gene TRBV7-2 combines with J gene TRBJ2-6; no definite D call. The CDR3 has 13 residues. The germline V gene encodes CDR1 SGHTA and CDR2 FQGNSA. Trimming removed 3 bases at V and 10 bases at J, with 10 bases between. In DNA, the CDR3 is TGTGCCAGCAGCTTTGAATGGAGAAACGTCCTGACTTTC. This gives the protein CASSFEWRNVLTF.

The CDR3 is CATSDYLSGGADEQFF. CDR3 coding DNA: TGTGCCACCAGTGATTACCTCAGCGGGGGGGCTGATGAGCAGTTCTTC. The chain links TRBV24-1 to TRBJ2-1; 10 nucleotides match TRBD2. Germline lookup yields CDR1 KGHDR and CDR2 SFDVKD. V shed 2 bases and J 8 bases; nucleotides not matched to a gene: 8. The CDR3 is made up of 16 amino acids.

The V and J genes are TRBV20-1 and TRBJ2-3; 8 nucleotides match TRBD2. There are 15 residues in the CDR3. V was clipped by 5 bases and J by 5 bases; unmatched bases: 12. CDR1 is DFQATT and CDR2 is SNEGSKA in the germline V gene (reference sequence). Written as DNA, the CDR3 is TGCAGTGCTCTCCCAGCGGGGGATTGGGGAGATACGCAGTATTTT. It encodes CSALPAGDWGDTQYF.

This clonotype was picked up a small number of times. The chain couples TRBV20-1 to TRBJ2-3; TRBD2 aligns across 10 bases. V dropped 5 bases and J dropped 2; count of bases not matched to a gene: 10. The length of the CDR3 is 16 residues. Looked up from germline, CDR1 is DFQATT and CDR2 is SNEGSKA (reference sequence). In nucleotides, the CDR3 is TGCAGTGCTCCTCTATTTAGCGGGGGGATCACAGATACGCAGTATTTT. Amino acid sequence: CSAPLFSGGITDTQYF.

This clonotype was seen more than once but under ten times. This chain joins TRBV10-3 and TRBJ2-3, with D perhaps matching TRBD1 (6 bases). The CDR3 is 15 amino acids. Germline V gene data show CDR1 as ENHRY and CDR2 as SYGVKD. V lost 2 bases and J lost 2, with 11 bases in between. Written as DNA, the CDR3 is TGTGCCATCAGTGAGGGAAACAGGGACACAGATACGCAGTATTTT. Residues: CAISEGNRDTDTQYF.

This clonotype was seen a few times. The chain carries TRBV28 and TRBJ1-5; possibly TRBD1 for D (5 bases). V was cut by 6 bases and J by 0 bases, with 18 bases left in between. The CDR3 sequence is 17 residues long. Germline CDR1 MDHEN, CDR2 SYDVKM. The CDR3 DNA reads TGTGCCAGCAGCGCTGGTCATGCCGGACATAGCAATCAGCCCCAGCATTTT. Translation gives CASSAGHAGHSNQPQHF.

The table lists this clonotype with many counts. One end of the junction fails to match germline, which may point to a read error. V gene TRBV7-8 combines with J gene TRBJ2-3, with TRBD2 matching 9 bases. Germline lookup yields CDR1 SGHVS and CDR2 FQNEAQ. This CDR3 spans 18 amino acids. DNA of the CDR3: TGTGCCAGCAGCGTAGCCGGGACTAGCATTCCCCACACAGATACGCAGTATTTT. It is translated as CASSVAGTSIPHTDTQYF. The full variable domain, completed using reference TRBV7-8 and TRBJ2-3, is GAGVSQSPRYKVAKRGQDVALRCDPISGHVSLFWYQQALGQGPEFLTYFQNEAQLDKSGLPSDRFFAERPEGSVSTLKIQRTQQEDSAVYLCASSVAGTSIPHTDTQYFGPGTRLTVL.

This rearrangement joins TRBV5-1 to TRBJ2-7; D unclear. Germline CDR1 and CDR2: SGHRS and YFSETQ. Trimming removed 2 bases from V and 3 bases from J, with 9 bases in between. The CDR3 is 13 residues long. CDR3 DNA sequence: TGCGCCAGCAGCTTAAGCCCAAACTACGAGCAGTACGTC. This translates into CASSLSPNYEQYV.

This clonotype has only a few counts. The chain has TRBV4-3 and TRBJ2-3; 10 nucleotides align to TRBD1. CDR3 length: 16 residues. Germline trimming cut 0 bases from V and 7 bases from J; bases unmatched to any gene: 7. CDR1 and CDR2 from the germline V gene are LGHNA and YSLEER. The CDR3 region has the DNA TGCGCCAGCAGCCAAGACCCGGGACAGGGGCCCCATACGCAGTATTTT. Translated, it gives CASSQDPGQGPHTQYF.